A selection of T cell receptor beta chains follows, all from one sample in a study of blood T cell repertoires in COVID-19. Generated by immunoSEQ multiplex PCR, the TCRdb table keeps only in-frame clones and is missing some. The repertoire holds 240,000 or so clones, with approximately 82% as singletons. Sequenced sample: peripheral blood. Every receptor here comes from a man aged 25 to 40 who had recovered from COVID-19. Each CDR3 is given with its conserved first and last residue. The D gene is left open where the match is weak. Some rows have no size entry. The others give once, few or many, or a class for an expanded clone.

j_gene,v_gene,abundance,d_gene,CDR3aa,CDR3nt
TRBJ1-3,TRBV5-4,-,-,CASSLAGGRGRNTIYF,TGTGCCAGCAGCTTGGCCGGAGGCAGGGGCAGAAACACCATATATTTT
TRBJ2-5,TRBV28,-,-,CASSLLDGTETQYF,TGTGCCAGCAGTCTACTAGATGGTACAGAGACCCAGTACTTC
TRBJ1-2,TRBV5-6,-,-,CASSGGPGGYTF,TGTGCCAGCAGCGGTGGGCCTGGGGGCTACACCTTC
TRBJ1-1,TRBV11-3,-,TRBD1,CASSLGTGGDTEAFF,TGTGCCAGCAGCTTAGGGACAGGGGGCGACACTGAAGCTTTCTTT
TRBJ2-5,TRBV27,-,TRBD1,CASSPLDRVETQYF,TGTGCCAGCAGTCCCTTGGACAGGGTAGAGACCCAGTACTTC
TRBJ2-1,TRBV11-3,few,TRBD2,CASSLEGLAGSNEQFF,TGTGCCAGCAGCTTGGAGGGACTAGCGGGGAGCAATGAGCAGTTCTTC
TRBJ2-7,TRBV5-6,-,-,CASSSGVSYEQYF,TGTGCCAGCAGCTCCGGGGTTTCCTACGAGCAGTACTTC
TRBJ2-3,TRBV2,-,TRBD2,CASSVVGGTDTQYF,TGTGCCAGCAGTGTAGTGGGGGGGACAGATACGCAGTATTTT
TRBJ2-3,TRBV9,-,-,CASSVALVGADTQYF,TGTGCCAGCAGCGTAGCGCTAGTGGGAGCCGATACGCAGTATTTT
TRBJ1-3,TRBV5-1,-,-,CASSQDPENTIYF,TGCGCCAGCAGCCAGGATCCTGAAAACACCATATATTTT
TRBJ2-2,TRBV14,-,TRBD1,CASGTGTGSRLGTGELFF,TGTGCCAGCGGGACCGGGACAGGGTCGCGTTTGGGGACCGGGGAGCTGTTTTTT
TRBJ1-6,TRBV2,-,-,CASSQGPGPLHF,TGTGCCAGCAGTCAGGGCCCCGGGCCCCTCCACTTT
TRBJ1-1,TRBV12-5,-,TRBD1,CASGQQGRNTEAFF,TGTGCTAGTGGTCAACAGGGGAGGAACACTGAAGCTTTCTTT
TRBJ1-5,TRBV5-8,-,-,CASSLGGAGANQPQHF,TGTGCCAGCAGCTTGGGGGGCGCAGGAGCCAATCAGCCCCAGCATTTT
TRBJ2-5,TRBV10-3,-,-,CATGGGTEETQYF,TGTGCCACTGGGGGGGGCACTGAGGAGACCCAGTACTTC
TRBJ1-5,TRBV2,once,TRBD1,CASWADRDNQPQHF,TGTGCCAGCTGGGCAGACAGGGACAATCAGCCCCAGCATTTT
TRBJ2-1,TRBV15,-,-,CATSRDRQNPPYNEQFF,TGTGCCACCAGCAGAGATAGACAGAATCCTCCCTACAATGAGCAGTTCTTC
TRBJ1-2,TRBV12-3/TRBV12-4,-,-,CASIPAGGYGYTF,TGTGCCAGCATCCCGGCCGGCGGCTATGGCTACACCTTC
TRBJ2-5,TRBV5-6,-,-,CASSWSVETQYF,TGTGCCAGCAGCTGGAGTGTAGAGACCCAGTACTTC
TRBJ1-3,TRBV3-1/TRBV3-2,once,-,CASSPTAGNTIYF,TGTGCCAGCAGCCCGACAGCTGGAAACACCATATATTTT
TRBJ2-4,TRBV6-5,-,-,CASSYSVLAKNIQYF,TGTGCCAGCAGTTACTCGGTACTAGCCAAAAACATTCAGTACTTC
TRBJ2-2,TRBV7-8,-,TRBD1,CASTIRGQGLTGELFF,TGTGCCAGCACCATCCGGGGACAGGGGTTGACCGGGGAGCTGTTTTTT
TRBJ1-2,TRBV5-6,few,-,CASSLEPQVGGYGYTF,TGTGCCAGCAGCTTGGAACCCCAAGTCGGCGGCTATGGCTACACCTTC
TRBJ2-1,TRBV5-4,-,TRBD1,CASSFGQGAVEQFF,TGTGCCAGCAGCTTCGGACAGGGGGCGGTTGAGCAGTTCTTC